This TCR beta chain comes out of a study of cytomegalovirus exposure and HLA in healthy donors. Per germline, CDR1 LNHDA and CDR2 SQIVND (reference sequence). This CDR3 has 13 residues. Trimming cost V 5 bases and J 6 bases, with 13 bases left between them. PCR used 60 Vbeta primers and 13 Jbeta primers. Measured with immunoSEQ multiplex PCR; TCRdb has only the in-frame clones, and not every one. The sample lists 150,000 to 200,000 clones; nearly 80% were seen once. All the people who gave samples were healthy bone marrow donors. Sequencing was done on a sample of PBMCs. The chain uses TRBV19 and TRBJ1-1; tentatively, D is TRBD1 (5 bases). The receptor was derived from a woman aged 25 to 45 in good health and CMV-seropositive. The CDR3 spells CASSSRARAEAFF. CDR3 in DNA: TGTGCCAGTAGTTCCCGGGCCAGGGCTGAAGCTTTCTTT.